This T cell receptor (beta chain) was sequenced in a study of blood T cells in healthy people across ages. Looking at the study overall: Roughly one uniquely barcoded beta molecule per two T cells was captured.

The second PCR ran roughly 6 to 11 cycles with a sample-barcoded 5' primer and J-beta primers. Every sample gave at least 2.5 million paired-end reads containing CDR3. TCRdb used MiXCR to reprocess the 5' RACE reads, holding one entry per CDR3 protein. The sample yields approximately 1.5 million distinct CDR3 sequences, roughly 32% seen once. This clonotype showed up just a few times. The antigen is undetermined. The CDR3 has 15 residues. V trimming: 7 bases; J trimming: 7 bases; junction bases outside the gene matches: 13. The germline CDR1 and CDR2 sequences are MGHDK and SYGVNS. Broader study findings: The CMV status of each donor remained undetermined, and this could have confounded shifts in expanded clonotypes. Older age went with lower TCR beta diversity per million T cells, in a roughly linear way.

The clonotype comes from a young woman in good health. The chain joins TRBV25-1 to TRBJ2-1; 7 bases line up with TRBD1. Sequencing input: blood. In DNA form, the CDR3 reads TGTGCCAGCAAACCCACCGGGACAGTCCGAAATGAGCAGTTCTTC. Protein sequence: CASKPTGTVRNEQFF.